The rows below give T cell receptor beta chains drawn from one sample of a study of cytomegalovirus exposure and HLA in healthy donors. TCRdb keeps only in-frame clones here, not all; method: immunoSEQ multiplex PCR. The sample holds tens of thousands of clones; approximately 94% are singletons and the top ten take roughly 4.4%. The sequencing input was PBMCs. These TCRs come from a man aged 18-30 years in good health and CMV-seropositive. Each CDR3 is given with its conserved first and last residue. The D gene is left open where the match is weak. A row's size may be missing; if present it is once, few, many or a size class.

v_call: TRBV28; j_call: TRBJ2-7; d_call: TRBD1; clone_size: NA; cdr3_aa: CASSWDRVGEKASYEQYF; cdr3_nt: TGTGCCAGCAGTTGGGACAGGGTTGGGGAAAAAGCCTCCTACGAGCAGTACTTC
v_call: TRBV29-1; j_call: TRBJ2-3; d_call: NA; clone_size: NA; cdr3_aa: CSGGRAAGDTQYF; cdr3_nt: TGCAGCGGGGGCCGGGCCGCCGGGGATACGCAGTATTTT
v_call: TRBV5-4; j_call: TRBJ2-7; d_call: NA; clone_size: NA; cdr3_aa: CASSLDRGSYEQYF; cdr3_nt: TGTGCCAGCAGCTTGGACCGGGGGTCGTACGAGCAGTACTTC
v_call: TRBV28; j_call: TRBJ1-2; d_call: TRBD1; clone_size: NA; cdr3_aa: CASSLSGTGVYGYTF; cdr3_nt: TGTGCCAGCAGTTTATCTGGGACAGGGGTGTATGGCTACACCTTC
v_call: TRBV5-4; j_call: TRBJ2-7; d_call: NA; clone_size: NA; cdr3_aa: CASSLGAGISYEQYF; cdr3_nt: TGTGCCAGCAGCTTGGGGGCGGGGATCTCCTACGAGCAGTACTTC
v_call: TRBV6-5; j_call: TRBJ2-6; d_call: NA; clone_size: NA; cdr3_aa: CASSPFISGANVLTF; cdr3_nt: TGTGCCAGCAGTCCATTCATCTCTGGGGCCAACGTCCTGACTTTC
v_call: TRBV15; j_call: TRBJ2-1; d_call: NA; clone_size: NA; cdr3_aa: CATSRGRAGINEQFF; cdr3_nt: TGTGCCACCAGCAGAGGTAGGGCGGGGATCAATGAGCAGTTCTTC
v_call: TRBV6-6; j_call: TRBJ1-1; d_call: NA; clone_size: once; cdr3_aa: CASSYGAGAFF; cdr3_nt: TGTGCCAGCAGTTACGGAGCTGGAGCTTTCTTT
v_call: TRBV29-1; j_call: TRBJ1-1; d_call: TRBD1; clone_size: NA; cdr3_aa: CSVRQGDTEAFF; cdr3_nt: TGCAGCGTTCGACAGGGGGACACTGAAGCTTTCTTT
v_call: TRBV10-3; j_call: TRBJ1-1; d_call: NA; clone_size: NA; cdr3_aa: CAIRGTGSSTEAFF; cdr3_nt: TGTGCCATCAGAGGAACAGGGTCAAGCACTGAAGCTTTCTTT
v_call: TRBV21-1; j_call: TRBJ2-3; d_call: NA; clone_size: NA; cdr3_aa: CASSKVVTTSTDTQYF; cdr3_nt: TGTGCCAGCAGCAAGGTCGTGACTACTAGCACAGATACGCAGTATTTT
v_call: TRBV7-9; j_call: TRBJ1-1; d_call: NA; clone_size: NA; cdr3_aa: CASSAQTSGPRAFF; cdr3_nt: TGTGCCAGCAGCGCCCAGACAAGTGGGCCCCGAGCTTTCTTT
v_call: TRBV19; j_call: TRBJ1-4; d_call: TRBD1; clone_size: NA; cdr3_aa: CASNDRDEKLFF; cdr3_nt: TGTGCCAGTAACGACAGGGATGAAAAACTGTTTTTT
v_call: TRBV2; j_call: TRBJ2-5; d_call: TRBD2; clone_size: NA; cdr3_aa: CASSGTSGRGETQYF; cdr3_nt: TGTGCCAGCAGTGGGACTAGCGGGAGGGGAGAGACCCAGTACTTC
v_call: TRBV10-3; j_call: TRBJ1-2; d_call: NA; clone_size: NA; cdr3_aa: CAISAVGQGYGYTF; cdr3_nt: TGTGCCATCAGTGCCGTGGGGCAGGGCTATGGCTACACCTTC
v_call: TRBV6-5; j_call: TRBJ2-7; d_call: TRBD1; clone_size: NA; cdr3_aa: CASSNPGQGYEQYF; cdr3_nt: TGTGCCAGCAGTAATCCGGGACAGGGATACGAGCAGTACTTC
v_call: TRBV28; j_call: TRBJ2-2; d_call: NA; clone_size: NA; cdr3_aa: CASSSPGIQVNTGELFF; cdr3_nt: TGTGCCAGCAGTTCTCCTGGTATACAGGTGAACACCGGGGAGCTGTTTTTT
v_call: TRBV4-1; j_call: TRBJ2-5; d_call: TRBD2; clone_size: NA; cdr3_aa: CASSQAQLAKETQYF; cdr3_nt: TGCGCCAGCAGCCAAGCGCAACTAGCGAAAGAGACCCAGTACTTC
v_call: TRBV7-2; j_call: TRBJ2-5; d_call: NA; clone_size: once; cdr3_aa: CASTQQETQYF; cdr3_nt: TGTGCCAGCACCCAACAAGAGACCCAGTACTTC
v_call: TRBV7-2; j_call: TRBJ2-5; d_call: TRBD1; clone_size: NA; cdr3_aa: CASSLWAGGKETQYF; cdr3_nt: TGTGCCAGCAGCTTGTGGGCAGGGGGTAAAGAGACCCAGTACTTC
v_call: TRBV28; j_call: TRBJ1-5; d_call: TRBD1; clone_size: NA; cdr3_aa: CASSLPRTGTGNQPQHF; cdr3_nt: TGTGCCAGCAGTTTGCCCCGGACAGGGACCGGCAATCAGCCCCAGCATTTT
v_call: TRBV10-3; j_call: TRBJ2-1; d_call: NA; clone_size: NA; cdr3_aa: CAISVGDSSYNEQFF; cdr3_nt: TGTGCCATCAGCGTAGGGGACTCCTCCTACAATGAGCAGTTCTTC
v_call: TRBV18; j_call: TRBJ2-5; d_call: TRBD1; clone_size: NA; cdr3_aa: CASSPQGDRELQETQYF; cdr3_nt: TGTGCCAGCTCACCACAGGGGGACAGGGAACTACAAGAGACCCAGTACTTC
v_call: TRBV11-2; j_call: TRBJ1-2; d_call: NA; clone_size: NA; cdr3_aa: CASSLRWRGTYGYTF; cdr3_nt: TGTGCCAGCAGCTTAAGATGGCGGGGTACCTATGGCTACACCTTC
v_call: TRBV9; j_call: TRBJ1-6; d_call: TRBD1; clone_size: medium-sized; cdr3_aa: CASSVGGQPNSPLHF; cdr3_nt: TGTGCCAGCAGCGTAGGGGGACAGCCGAATTCACCCCTCCACTTT
v_call: TRBV7-9; j_call: TRBJ2-7; d_call: NA; clone_size: NA; cdr3_aa: CASSLVLSPYEQYF; cdr3_nt: TGTGCCAGCAGCTTAGTTTTGAGTCCGTACGAGCAGTACTTC
v_call: TRBV7-8; j_call: TRBJ2-2; d_call: NA; clone_size: NA; cdr3_aa: CASSFAQGPGNTGELFF; cdr3_nt: TGTGCCAGCAGCTTCGCACAGGGCCCTGGGAACACCGGGGAGCTGTTTTTT
v_call: TRBV27; j_call: TRBJ2-1; d_call: NA; clone_size: NA; cdr3_aa: CASSFHRSSYNEQFF; cdr3_nt: TGTGCCAGCAGTTTCCACAGGAGCTCCTACAATGAGCAGTTCTTC
v_call: TRBV29-1; j_call: TRBJ2-1; d_call: TRBD2; clone_size: few; cdr3_aa: CSVDGSSGGSSYNEQFF; cdr3_nt: TGCAGCGTTGATGGTTCTAGCGGGGGCAGCTCCTACAATGAGCAGTTCTTC
v_call: TRBV6-1; j_call: TRBJ2-7; d_call: TRBD2; clone_size: NA; cdr3_aa: CASSEARGLAGGYEQYF; cdr3_nt: TGTGCCAGCAGTGAAGCTCGGGGACTAGCGGGAGGATACGAGCAGTACTTC
v_call: TRBV6-5; j_call: TRBJ1-1; d_call: NA; clone_size: NA; cdr3_aa: CASSPLEATEAFF; cdr3_nt: TGTGCCAGCAGCCCCCTCGAGGCCACTGAAGCTTTCTTT
v_call: TRBV10-1; j_call: TRBJ2-2; d_call: NA; clone_size: few; cdr3_aa: CASSESYSTGELFF; cdr3_nt: TGCGCCAGCAGTGAGTCGTACAGCACCGGGGAGCTGTTTTTT
v_call: TRBV6-6; j_call: TRBJ2-5; d_call: NA; clone_size: NA; cdr3_aa: CASRMDSIQETQYF; cdr3_nt: TGTGCCAGCAGAATGGACAGTATCCAAGAGACCCAGTACTTC
v_call: TRBV7-2; j_call: TRBJ2-5; d_call: NA; clone_size: NA; cdr3_aa: CASRIGQPQETQYF; cdr3_nt: TGTGCCAGCAGGATCGGACAGCCACAAGAGACCCAGTACTTC
v_call: TRBV7-2; j_call: TRBJ1-1; d_call: NA; clone_size: NA; cdr3_aa: CASTHGGAYTEAFF; cdr3_nt: TGTGCCAGCACCCACGGCGGCGCATACACTGAAGCTTTCTTT
v_call: TRBV2; j_call: TRBJ2-5; d_call: TRBD2; clone_size: once; cdr3_aa: CASSGLASIAQYF; cdr3_nt: TGTGCCAGCAGTGGACTAGCGAGCATCGCCCAGTACTTC
v_call: TRBV7-3; j_call: TRBJ2-7; d_call: NA; clone_size: NA; cdr3_aa: CASSQPDGQSSYEQYF; cdr3_nt: TGTGCCAGCAGCCAACCCGACGGACAAAGCTCCTACGAGCAGTACTTC
v_call: TRBV23-1; j_call: TRBJ2-7; d_call: TRBD1; clone_size: NA; cdr3_aa: CASSPRQGPYEQYF; cdr3_nt: TGCGCCAGCAGTCCCCGACAGGGACCCTACGAGCAGTACTTC
v_call: TRBV7-3; j_call: TRBJ2-5; d_call: TRBD2; clone_size: once; cdr3_aa: CASSQRGRLAGGTQETQYF; cdr3_nt: TGTGCCAGCAGCCAAAGGGGCCGACTAGCGGGGGGCACCCAAGAGACCCAGTACTTC
v_call: TRBV11-3; j_call: TRBJ1-2; d_call: TRBD1; clone_size: NA; cdr3_aa: CASGSRDRGNYGYTF; cdr3_nt: TGTGCCAGCGGATCCCGGGACAGGGGAAACTATGGCTACACCTTC
v_call: TRBV9; j_call: TRBJ2-1; d_call: TRBD2; clone_size: NA; cdr3_aa: CASSVVASGNNEQFF; cdr3_nt: TGTGCCAGCAGCGTAGTGGCTAGCGGTAACAATGAGCAGTTCTTC
v_call: TRBV5-1; j_call: TRBJ1-4; d_call: NA; clone_size: NA; cdr3_aa: CASSLYSGNEKLFF; cdr3_nt: TGCGCCAGCAGCTTGTACTCAGGGAATGAAAAACTGTTTTTT
v_call: TRBV4-3; j_call: TRBJ2-2; d_call: TRBD2; clone_size: NA; cdr3_aa: CASSQASSGTNTGELFF; cdr3_nt: TGCGCCAGCAGCCAAGCTTCTAGCGGAACGAACACCGGGGAGCTGTTTTTT
v_call: TRBV5-6; j_call: TRBJ1-6; d_call: TRBD1; clone_size: few; cdr3_aa: CASSRAGTGNSPLHF; cdr3_nt: TGTGCCAGCAGCCGCGCCGGGACAGGCAATTCACCCCTCCACTTT
v_call: TRBV6-6; j_call: TRBJ1-1; d_call: TRBD1; clone_size: NA; cdr3_aa: CASSEGTAAFF; cdr3_nt: TGTGCCAGCAGTGAGGGGACAGCAGCTTTCTTT
v_call: TRBV6-5; j_call: TRBJ2-1; d_call: TRBD2; clone_size: NA; cdr3_aa: CASSSGLAAYNEQFF; cdr3_nt: TGTGCCAGCAGTTCCGGACTAGCAGCCTACAATGAGCAGTTCTTC
v_call: TRBV27; j_call: TRBJ1-5; d_call: NA; clone_size: NA; cdr3_aa: CASSLVLGNQPQHF; cdr3_nt: TGTGCCAGCAGCCTAGTCTTGGGCAATCAGCCCCAGCATTTT
v_call: TRBV19; j_call: TRBJ1-1; d_call: NA; clone_size: NA; cdr3_aa: CASSITSKAFF; cdr3_nt: TGTGCCAGTAGTATAACATCCAAAGCTTTCTTT
v_call: TRBV29-1; j_call: TRBJ2-3; d_call: TRBD2; clone_size: NA; cdr3_aa: CSVVQREGTDTQYF; cdr3_nt: TGCAGCGTTGTCCAGCGGGAGGGCACAGATACGCAGTATTTT
v_call: TRBV28; j_call: TRBJ2-5; d_call: TRBD2; clone_size: NA; cdr3_aa: CASGGLALSQETQYF; cdr3_nt: TGTGCCAGCGGGGGACTAGCGTTATCCCAAGAGACCCAGTACTTC
v_call: TRBV28; j_call: TRBJ2-7; d_call: NA; clone_size: NA; cdr3_aa: CASSDKPGRGSYEQYF; cdr3_nt: TGTGCCAGCAGTGATAAACCGGGGCGGGGATCCTACGAGCAGTACTTC
v_call: TRBV29-1; j_call: TRBJ2-2; d_call: NA; clone_size: NA; cdr3_aa: CSVGRETGELFF; cdr3_nt: TGCAGCGTTGGACGGGAGACCGGGGAGCTGTTTTTT